One sample yielded the 28 T cell receptor beta chains listed below, sequenced in a study of Tregs in tolerant kidney transplant recipients. Mixed chimerism was transient after nonmyeloablative marrow transplants from related graft donors. Libraries were prepared by immunoSEQ multiplex PCR; TCRdb keeps only in-frame clonotypes and omits some of them. This table holds approximately 90,000 clones, roughly 93% found once. Sequenced material: CD4+ T cells from blood (PBMCs), taken 12 months after the transplant. These TCRs come from a human patient who received a combined kidney and bone marrow transplant. Some T cells may have originated in the graft donor.

This clone was counted only a few times. The chain links TRBV28 to TRBJ2-2, with TRBD1 matching 9 bases. With 7 bases clipped from V and 7 bases from J, the junction kept 7 bases outside the gene matches. The V gene's germline CDR1 is MDHEN and CDR2 SYDVKM. This CDR3 is built from 14 residues. This CDR3 reads CASTGTGSYGELFF. CDR3 sequence (DNA): TGTGCCAGCACCGGGACAGGGTCATACGGGGAGCTGTTTTTT.

The CDR3 region is CASNRGDSYEQYF. The CDR3 bases are TGTGCCAGTAACAGGGGGGACTCCTACGAGCAGTACTTC. This chain links TRBV21-1 with TRBJ2-7; no DNA check was done on the table's D call, TRBD1. TRBV21-1 is labeled a pseudogene. The CDR3 consists of 13 residues.

The chain carries TRBV9 and TRBJ1-6; tentatively, D is TRBD1 (6 bases). V lost 4 bases and J lost 5, with 19 bases in between. This CDR3 has 17 amino acids. Germline assignment: CDR1 SGDLS and CDR2 YYNGEE. The CDR3 loop is CASSTRTGIGNNSPLHF. The CDR3 DNA follows: TGTGCCAGCAGCACACGCACAGGGATAGGAAATAATTCACCCCTCCACTTT. Variable domain in full (rest from reference TRBV9 and TRBJ1-6): DSGVTQTPKHLITATGQRVTLRCSPRSGDLSVYWYQQSLDQGLQFLIQYYNGEERAKGNILERFSAQQFPDLHSELNLSSLELGDSALYFCASSTRTGIGNNSPLHFGNGTRLTVT.

This sequence joins TRBV5-6 and TRBJ1-1, with D unresolved. Trimming left V 4 bases short and J 5 bases short, with 9 bases between. The CDR3 length is 12 residues. Germline V gene sequence: CDR1 SGHDT, CDR2 YYEEEE. The CDR3 bases are TGTGCCAGCAGCCGTCGGTGGACTGAAGCTTTCTTT. Translated: CASSRRWTEAFF.

The V gene is TRBV6-5, the J gene TRBJ2-5; D possibly corresponds to TRBD1 (6 bases). The V gene's germline CDR1 is MNHEY and CDR2 SVGAGI. The CDR3 loop spans 15 amino acids. With 4 bases removed from V and 0 bases from J, the gap between germline ends came to 12 bases. CDR3: CASSLQGPYQETQYF. In DNA form, the CDR3 reads TGTGCCAGCAGTTTACAGGGCCCGTACCAAGAGACCCAGTACTTC.

CDR3 sequence: CASSGQDRKLFF. In DNA, the CDR3 is TGTGCCAGCAGCGGACAGGACCGAAAACTGTTTTTT. The chain couples TRBV7-2 to TRBJ1-4; TRBD1 aligns across 7 bases. The CDR3 covers 12 residues. CDR1 is SGHTA and CDR2 is FQGNSA in the germline V gene. The V gene end was trimmed by 5 bases and the J gene end by 10 bases; junction bases not matched to a gene: 4.

V is TRBV7-2 and J is TRBJ1-6, with 7 bases lining up with TRBD1. J gave up 10 bases and V 5 bases, and 8 bases lay outside the gene matches. CDR1 and CDR2 (germline): SGHTA, FQGNSA. This CDR3 contains 14 residues. CDR3 nucleotides: TGTGCCAGCAGCCCCAAGACAGGGTTGTCACCCCTCCACTTT. This translates into CASSPKTGLSPLHF.

This clone was counted between two and nine times. The chain links TRBV7-9 to TRBJ1-2; TRBD1 aligns across 7 bases. This CDR3 spans 15 amino acids. With V trimmed by 2 bases and J by 4 bases, 7 bases remained unmatched. The germline CDR1 and CDR2 sequences are SEHNR and FQNEAQ (reference sequence). The CDR3 spells CASSLTGTVFYGYTF. The CDR3 DNA sequence: TGTGCCAGCAGCTTAACCGGGACAGTTTTCTATGGCTACACCTTC.

The chain uses TRBV11-2 and TRBJ2-3; D gene uncertain. This CDR3 has 13 residues. Germline V gene lookup returns CDR1 SGHAT and CDR2 FQNNGV. Between the trimmed V and J ends, which lost 3 bases and 0 bases, there was a span of 4 bases. CDR3 region: CASSFLSTDTQYF. CDR3 DNA sequence: TGTGCCAGCAGCTTCCTCAGCACAGATACGCAGTATTTT.

This clone was recorded once. J is TRBJ2-5 and V is TRBV29-1; TRBD2 is a possible D gene (6 bases). Trimming pared 3 bases from V and 5 bases from J, leaving 13 bases between. Germline lookup yields CDR1 SQVTM and CDR2 ANQGSEA. CDR3 length: 13 residues. The CDR3 loop reads CSVDGGFRETQYF. Written as DNA, the CDR3 is TGCAGCGTTGACGGAGGGTTCAGGGAGACCCAGTACTTC.

The rearrangement joins TRBV11-2 to TRBJ2-7, with TRBD1 matching 7 bases. V trimming: 5 bases; J trimming: 1 base; junction bases outside the gene matches: 5. The CDR3 has 14 residues. Germline lookup yields CDR1 SGHAT and CDR2 FQNNGV. This CDR3 is CASSLRQGSYEQYF. In nucleotides, the CDR3 is TGTGCCAGCAGCCTCCGACAGGGTTCCTACGAGCAGTACTTC. Together with reference TRBV11-2 and TRBJ2-7, the CDR3 gives the full variable domain: EAGVAQSPRYKIIEKRQSVAFWCNPISGHATLYWYQQILGQGPKLLIQFQNNGVVDDSQLPKDRFSAERLKGVDSTLKIQPAKLEDSAVYLCASSLRQGSYEQYFGPGTRLTVT.

The J gene is TRBJ1-2, the V gene TRBV11-3; 7 bases agree with TRBD1. The ends lost 4 bases at V and 5 bases at J; junction bases unmatched: 10. The CDR3 contains 15 residues. Germline CDR1 SGHNT, CDR2 YENEEA. The CDR3 protein is CASSSPGTANYGYTF. The CDR3 nucleotides are TGTGCCAGCAGCTCTCCCGGGACAGCGAATTATGGCTACACCTTC.

The J gene is TRBJ2-5, the V gene TRBV12-5; D possibly corresponds to TRBD1 (5 bases). The CDR3 length is 14 residues. Looked up from germline, CDR1 is LGHNT and CDR2 is FRNRAP. V gave up 1 base and J gave up 2 bases, with 8 bases separating them. The CDR3 DNA reads TGTGCTAGTGGTTTGGGGGGCCTACAAGAGACCCAGTACTTC. Translated: CASGLGGLQETQYF.

The chain combines TRBV6-5 with TRBJ1-5; D is possibly TRBD1 (5 bases). The CDR3 runs 13 residues. V was clipped by 6 bases and J by 5 bases, with 11 bases between them. Germline V gene sequence: CDR1 MNHEY, CDR2 SVGAGI. This CDR3 reads CASSPGYYQPQHF. The CDR3 DNA reads TGTGCCAGCAGCCCAGGGTACTATCAGCCCCAGCATTTT.

The rearrangement joins TRBV7-9 to TRBJ2-3, with 12 bases identical to TRBD2. CDR3 size: 16 residues. Trimming removed 5 bases from V and 4 bases from J; junction bases left unmatched: 7. Germline CDR1 SEHNR, CDR2 FQNEAQ (reference sequence). CDR3 amino acids: CASSPRTSGIPDTQYF. CDR3 DNA sequence: TGTGCCAGCAGCCCGCGGACTAGCGGGATCCCAGATACGCAGTATTTT.

V and J are TRBV2 and TRBJ2-7; D remains ambiguous. V was clipped by 5 bases and J by 1 base, with 3 bases between them. Germline V gives CDR1 SNHLY, CDR2 FYNNEI. This CDR3 is 11 amino acids long. CDR3 sequence reads: CASSYSYEQYF. CDR3 sequence (DNA): TGTGCCAGCAGTTATTCCTACGAGCAGTACTTC.

The chain couples TRBV6-1 to TRBJ2-7; D might be TRBD2 (6 bases). Germline-derived CDR1 and CDR2 are MNHNS and SASEGT. Trimming shortened V by 0 bases and J by 3 bases, and 12 bases separated the two germline ends. The CDR3 is 15 residues long. The CDR3 spells CASSEALGGSYEQYF. The DNA of the CDR3 is TGTGCCAGCAGTGAAGCGCTTGGGGGGAGCTACGAGCAGTACTTC.

This sequence joins TRBV6-5 and TRBJ2-1; the match to TRBD1 covers 12 bases. Trimming cost V 7 bases and J 10 bases; bases outside gene matches: 11. From germline, CDR1 is MNHEY and CDR2 SVGAGI. The CDR3 length is 15 residues. The CDR3 DNA reads as TGTGCCAGCACCCATCCCGGGACAGGGGGCGCCGAGCAGTTCTTC. This codes for CASTHPGTGGAEQFF.

This chain links TRBV29-1 with TRBJ2-1; 10 bases align to TRBD1. Germline V gives CDR1 SQVTM, CDR2 ANQGSEA. Unmatched junction bases numbered 2, after V lost 2 bases and J lost 4 bases. The CDR3 covers 14 residues. The CDR3, as DNA: TGCAGCGTTGAAAGGACAGGGGGGTACAATGAGCAGTTCTTC. Amino acids: CSVERTGGYNEQFF.

This clone was counted a single time. The chain links TRBV5-1 to TRBJ2-3; TRBD2 aligns across 10 bases. The V gene's germline CDR1 is SGHRS and CDR2 YFSETQ. The CDR3 extends over 17 amino acids. With 1 base clipped from V and 4 bases from J, the junction kept 9 bases outside the gene matches. CDR3 sequence (DNA): TGCGCCAGCAGCTTGTTCGGTACTAGCGGGGATCCAGATACGCAGTATTTT. This translates into CASSLFGTSGDPDTQYF.

This clone was found once. V usage is TRBV27 and J usage is TRBJ2-5; D gene unclear. The CDR3 spans 13 residues. Germline V gene lookup returns CDR1 MNHEY and CDR2 SMNVEV (reference sequence). Trimming stripped 3 bases from V and 3 bases from J, with 8 bases between. DNA of the CDR3: TGTGCCAGCAGTTTTGCGAGAGAAGAGACCCAGTACTTC. Its protein product is CASSFAREETQYF.

The chain employs TRBV28 and TRBJ2-3; the D gene is possibly TRBD2 (5 bases). V was pared by 7 bases and J by 2 bases, with 13 bases between. Per germline, CDR1 MDHEN and CDR2 SYDVKM. CDR3 length: 14 residues. CDR3 region: CASKEGGFTDTQYF. The CDR3 nucleotides read TGTGCCAGCAAAGAGGGTGGGTTCACAGATACGCAGTATTTT.

This sequence joins TRBV5-1 and TRBJ2-7; 15 nucleotides match TRBD2. V shed 4 bases and J 2 bases; nucleotides not matched to a gene: 1. The germline V gene encodes CDR1 SGHRS and CDR2 YFSETQ. The CDR3 totals 15 residues. DNA of the CDR3: TGCGCCAGCAGCGGGACTAGCGGGAGGACCTACGAGCAGTACTTC. Translation gives CASSGTSGRTYEQYF.

This clone has just one count. The V and J genes are TRBV11-2 and TRBJ1-2, with 8 positions matching TRBD1. With 4 bases clipped from V and 8 bases from J, the junction kept 9 bases outside the gene matches. The CDR3 has 14 amino acids. Germline CDR1 reads SGHAT; CDR2 reads FQNNGV. The CDR3 loop is CASSSRQGMGGYTF. CDR3 bases: TGTGCCAGCAGCTCCAGACAGGGGATGGGAGGCTACACCTTC.

This chain connects TRBV9 to TRBJ2-2; D is perhaps TRBD2 (6 bases). CDR1 SGDLS and CDR2 YYNGEE come from the germline V gene. V was trimmed by 0 bases and J by 5 bases, leaving 14 bases between them. This CDR3 contains 16 residues. The CDR3 nucleotides read TGTGCCAGCAGCGTAGTATTTAGCGGAGGGACCGGGGAGCTGTTTTTT. It yields the protein CASSVVFSGGTGELFF. Full variable domain (outside the CDR3, taken from reference TRBV9 and TRBJ2-2): DSGVTQTPKHLITATGQRVTLRCSPRSGDLSVYWYQQSLDQGLQFLIQYYNGEERAKGNILERFSAQQFPDLHSELNLSSLELGDSALYFCASSVVFSGGTGELFFGEGSRLTVL.

This chain links TRBV19 with TRBJ2-7, with D perhaps matching TRBD1 (6 bases). CDR1 is LNHDA, CDR2 SQIVND, per germline (reference sequence). The length of the CDR3 is 14 residues. Trimming removed 3 bases at V and 3 bases at J, with 12 bases between. The CDR3 region has the DNA TGTGCCAGTAGTATTCAGGGGAACAACTACGAGCAGTACTTC. Translating it yields CASSIQGNNYEQYF.

The rearrangement uses TRBV4-1 and TRBJ2-7; D is possibly TRBD1 (6 bases). The CDR3 runs 13 residues. The V end was cut by 9 bases, the J end by 0 bases, with 12 bases between. The V gene's germline CDR1 is MGHRA and CDR2 YSYEKL. The CDR3 nucleotides are TGCGCCAGTCGGGACACCTTCTCCTACGAGCAGTACTTC. The encoded protein is CASRDTFSYEQYF.

This chain joins TRBV29-1 and TRBJ1-1, with 9 positions matching TRBD1. J was trimmed by 5 bases and V by 1 base; bases with no gene match: 11. The germline V gene encodes CDR1 SQVTM and CDR2 ANQGSEA. There are 16 residues in the CDR3. DNA of the CDR3: TGCAGCGTTGAAGCACCCGGGACAGGGAAGTGGACTGAAGCTTTCTTT. Amino acid sequence: CSVEAPGTGKWTEAFF. Full variable domain (rest looked up from reference TRBV29-1 and TRBJ1-1): SAVISQKPSRDICQRGTSLTIQCQVDSQVTMMFWYRQQPGQSLTLIATANQGSEATYESGFVIDKFPISRPNLTFSTLTVSNMSPEDSSIYLCSVEAPGTGKWTEAFFGQGTRLTVV.